The 22 T cell receptor beta chains in this list originate from one sample, sequenced in a study of shared clonotypes between healthy human individuals. In the naive CD8 group, cells lacked CD45RO and were positively selected for CCR7, so terminally differentiated effector memory CD45RA+ cells were left out. Sequencing used immunoSEQ multiplex PCR; TCRdb keeps in-frame clones, though not all of them. Found here are some 2.1 million clones, around 96% of them singletons; the top ten hold 0.9% to 1.4%. The sequencing sample was made of naive CD8+ T cells sorted from blood. The receptors were sampled from a man younger than 35 in good health.

Comments on this clone: The same CDR3 also results from other DNA sequences found in this sample. The chain couples TRBV27 to TRBJ2-7; 12 nucleotides match TRBD2. CDR3 length: 15 amino acids. The V segment lost 5 bases and the J segment 0 bases; nucleotides outside the gene matches: 2. Germline V lookup: CDR1 MNHEY, CDR2 SMNVEV (reference sequence). Here the CDR3 DNA reads TGTGCCAGCAGTCTGACTAGCGGGAGCTCCTACGAGCAGTACTTC. This sequence encodes CASSLTSGSSYEQYF.

The chain's CDR3 is CASRTPRDSEVNTEAFF. CDR3 nucleotide sequence: TGTGCCAGCCGGACCCCCCGGGACAGTGAAGTGAACACTGAAGCTTTCTTT. The rearrangement joins TRBV28 to TRBJ1-1; TRBD1 matches at 7 bases. Trimming cost V 8 bases and J 0 bases; bases outside gene matches: 15. In germline, CDR1 is MDHEN, CDR2 SYDVKM. This CDR3 is built from 17 residues. The whole variable domain, remainder taken from reference TRBV28 and TRBJ1-1, is DVKVTQSSRYLVKRTGEKVFLECVQDMDHENMFWYRQDPGLGLRLIYFSYDVKMKEKGDIPEGYSVSREKKERFSLILESASTNQTSMYLCASRTPRDSEVNTEAFFGQGTRLTVV.

The rearrangement uses TRBV5-6 and TRBJ2-7, with a tentative D call TRBD2 (6 bases). Trimming left V 4 bases short and J 3 bases short, with 17 bases between. Per the germline V gene, CDR1 is SGHDT and CDR2 is YYEEEE. This CDR3 contains 15 residues. The CDR3 protein is CASSASGTGSYEQYF. The CDR3 DNA sequence: TGTGCCAGCAGCGCGTCCGGGACTGGGAGCTACGAGCAGTACTTC.

About this clone itself: Other nucleotide sequences from this sample produce the same CDR3. The chain links TRBV9 to TRBJ2-5; 7 bases are shared with TRBD1. This CDR3 is built from 14 residues. Germline V lookup: CDR1 SGDLS, CDR2 YYNGEE. V shed 0 bases, J shed 2 bases, and the junction held 1 base outside the gene matches. The CDR3: CASSVEGQQETQYF. CDR3 DNA: TGTGCCAGCAGCGTAGAGGGACAGCAAGAGACCCAGTACTTC.

The chain combines TRBV2 with TRBJ2-5, with TRBD2 matching over 9 bases. Germline V gene data show CDR1 as SNHLY and CDR2 as FYNNEI. V was clipped by 8 bases and J by 2 bases; unmatched bases: 3. The CDR3 totals 13 residues. The CDR3 spells CASLAGEQETQYF. CDR3 DNA sequence: TGTGCCAGCTTAGCGGGGGAGCAAGAGACCCAGTACTTC.

V usage is TRBV27 and J usage is TRBJ2-7; tentatively, D is TRBD2 (5 bases). The germline V and J ends were trimmed by 3 bases and 2 bases, with 14 bases remaining between them. The CDR3 is 15 residues long. Germline lookup yields CDR1 MNHEY and CDR2 SMNVEV (reference sequence). The CDR3 is CASSFNEGSPYEQYF. The CDR3 DNA follows: TGTGCCAGCAGTTTCAATGAGGGCAGTCCCTACGAGCAGTACTTC.

In DNA, the CDR3 is TGTGCCAGCAGCGTGGAAAGGGACAGGGGTTACACAGATACGCAGTATTTT. Protein product: CASSVERDRGYTDTQYF. This chain joins TRBV9 and TRBJ2-3, with 10 bases that match TRBD1. This CDR3 contains 17 residues. Trimming took 2 bases from V and 2 from J; bases not matched to a gene: 8. The germline CDR1 and CDR2 sequences are SGDLS and YYNGEE.

The genes are TRBV5-4 and TRBJ2-1; D not resolved. Germline V CDR1 and CDR2: SGHNT, YYREEE (reference sequence). With 0 bases removed from V and 7 bases from J, the gap between germline ends came to 8 bases. The length of the CDR3 is 13 residues. In nucleotides, the CDR3 is TGTGCCAGCAGCTTGGCCGACGGGAATGAGCAGTTCTTC. It specifies CASSLADGNEQFF.

This clone appeared once. The V gene is TRBV19, the J gene TRBJ1-2; possible D gene TRBD1, 6 bases. Trimming stripped 0 bases from V and 4 bases from J, with 18 bases between. Germline CDR1 reads LNHDA; CDR2 reads SQIVND (reference sequence). The CDR3 consists of 17 residues. The CDR3 here is CASSIDPGGPGVYGYTF. CDR3 sequence (DNA): TGTGCCAGTAGTATAGATCCCGGAGGGCCAGGGGTCTATGGCTACACCTTC. The full variable domain, rest sourced from reference TRBV19 and TRBJ1-2, is DGGITQSPKYLFRKEGQNVTLSCEQNLNHDAMYWYRQDPGQGLRLIYYSQIVNDFQKGDIAEGYSVSREKKESFPLTVTSAQKNPTAFYLCASSIDPGGPGVYGYTFGSGTRLTVV.

This clone has only one observation. The V call is TRBV4-3, the J call TRBJ2-2; 7 bases are a match to TRBD1. Germline assignment: CDR1 LGHNA and CDR2 YSLEER. V lost 4 bases, J lost 2 bases, and 13 bases stayed unmatched. The CDR3 covers 18 residues. CDR3 sequence: CASSLSPPGTENTGELFF. CDR3 nucleotide sequence: TGCGCCAGCAGCCTGAGTCCCCCAGGGACAGAAAACACCGGGGAGCTGTTTTTT.

Turning to this clone: This CDR3 is also generated by other DNA sequences in the sample. V and J are TRBV5-6 and TRBJ2-7, with no clear D. The ends were cut back, 1 base at V and 2 bases at J, with 4 bases in the middle. The CDR3 is 12 residues long. Per germline, CDR1 SGHDT and CDR2 YYEEEE. In DNA, the CDR3 is TGTGCCAGCAGCTTGTCCGCCTACGAGCAGTACTTC. Residues: CASSLSAYEQYF.

V gene TRBV2 combines with J gene TRBJ1-4, with 10 positions matching TRBD1. This CDR3 is built from 14 residues. Germline lookup yields CDR1 SNHLY and CDR2 FYNNEI. Trimming cost V 8 bases and J 2 bases; bases outside gene matches: 2. The chain's CDR3 is CASDRGPTNEKLFF. As DNA, the CDR3 is TGTGCCAGCGACAGGGGGCCGACTAATGAAAAACTGTTTTTT.

This chain links TRBV6-5 with TRBJ2-3; 7 bases match TRBD2. Unmatched junction bases numbered 7, after V lost 2 bases and J lost 8 bases. The CDR3 is 14 amino acids. The germline V gene encodes CDR1 MNHEY and CDR2 SVGAGI. CDR3 coding DNA: TGTGCCAGCAGTTACCTATCTAGGGAGGGTACGCAGTATTTT. Its translation is CASSYLSREGTQYF.

The chain links TRBV2 to TRBJ1-4; a possible D gene is TRBD1 (5 bases). This CDR3 is built from 15 residues. CDR1 SNHLY and CDR2 FYNNEI come from the germline V gene. The V end was cut by 8 bases, the J end by 1 base, with 14 bases between. The CDR3 DNA reads as TGTGCCAGCTGCACCTCGACAGTAACTAATGAAAAACTGTTTTTT. It is translated as CASCTSTVTNEKLFF.

Notes on this clone: Other nucleotide sequences in the sample specify the same CDR3. The chain carries TRBV6-1 and TRBJ1-5; 7 nucleotides match TRBD1. CDR1 is MNHNS and CDR2 is SASEGT in the germline V gene. V shed 2 bases, J shed 3 bases, and the junction held 4 bases outside the gene matches. This CDR3 region has 15 residues. CDR3 amino acids: CASSEWTGVNQPQHF. The CDR3 DNA reads TGTGCCAGCAGTGAATGGACAGGAGTCAATCAGCCCCAGCATTTT.

The V gene is TRBV2, the J gene TRBJ2-1, with D perhaps TRBD2 (6 bases). The germline V and J ends were trimmed by 7 bases and 4 bases, with 11 bases remaining between them. The CDR3 sequence is 13 residues long. The V gene's germline CDR1 is SNHLY and CDR2 FYNNEI. The CDR3 region has the DNA TGTGCCAGCAACGGGGGAGTTTACAATGAGCAGTTCTTC. Amino acid sequence: CASNGGVYNEQFF.

The sample holds one count of this clone. The chain has TRBV7-8 and TRBJ1-2; 8 nucleotides line up with TRBD1. The CDR3 runs 12 residues. V shed 5 bases, J shed 8 bases, and the junction held 4 bases outside the gene matches. Germline CDR1 is SGHVS and CDR2 is FQNEAQ. The CDR3 spells CASSPTGEGYTF. The CDR3 DNA is TGTGCCAGCAGCCCGACAGGGGAGGGCTACACCTTC.

This chain joins TRBV4-3 and TRBJ2-1, with D possibly matching TRBD1 (6 bases). CDR1 and CDR2 from the germline V gene are LGHNA and YSLEER. This CDR3 is 14 amino acids long. V was cut by 4 bases and J by 10 bases, with 17 bases left in between. The chain's CDR3 is CASSLVRGPGEQFF. The DNA of the CDR3 is TGCGCCAGCAGCCTCGTCAGGGGTCCCGGGGAGCAGTTCTTC.

The chain employs TRBV15 and TRBJ2-7; 8 bases map to TRBD1. The CDR3 is 19 amino acids. CDR1 is LNHNV and CDR2 is YYDKDF in the germline V gene (reference sequence). The V segment lost 0 bases and the J segment 4 bases; nucleotides outside the gene matches: 17. This CDR3 is CATSREMTWVDRGQYEQYF. CDR3 sequence (DNA): TGTGCCACCAGCAGAGAAATGACCTGGGTTGACAGGGGACAATACGAGCAGTACTTC.

The chain couples TRBV19 to TRBJ1-5, with D maybe TRBD1 (5 bases). In germline, CDR1 is LNHDA, CDR2 SQIVND (reference sequence). The V and J ends lost 5 bases and 3 bases respectively, with 11 bases between them. This CDR3 is 14 amino acids long. This CDR3 is CASSLRQLNQPQHF. CDR3 bases: TGTGCCAGTAGTCTTCGACAGCTCAATCAGCCCCAGCATTTT.

The chain joins TRBV9 to TRBJ2-7, with D possibly matching TRBD2 (6 bases). The germline CDR1 and CDR2 sequences are SGDLS and YYNGEE. Trimming took 2 bases from V and 2 from J, leaving 11 bases between them. This CDR3 region has 14 residues. The CDR3 protein is CASSVWDSPYEQYF. In DNA form, the CDR3 reads TGTGCCAGCAGCGTGTGGGACTCACCCTACGAGCAGTACTTC.

The V gene is TRBV9, the J gene TRBJ2-5; a possible D gene is TRBD1 (7 bases). The CDR3 spans 17 residues. The V end was cut by 3 bases, the J end by 1 base, with 19 bases between. Germline loops: CDR1 SGDLS, CDR2 YYNGEE. The CDR3 DNA is TGTGCCAGCAGCGGGCGGGACAGCGGAACTACCCAAGAGACCCAGTACTTC. Its protein is CASSGRDSGTTQETQYF.